The entry below gives a single TCR beta chain sequence along with its context. Its cognate antigen is unknown. Clones were read by immunoSEQ multiplex PCR, and TCRdb kept only the in-frame ones, dropping some. The data show tens of thousands of clones, with roughly two thirds seen just once and around 5% held by the top ten. Pools of viral peptides were used by the ViraFEST assay to expand antigen-specific CD4+ T cells ahead of sequencing. Subsequent to ten to eleven days of culture, CD4+ T cells were isolated. The person had PCR-confirmed SARS-CoV-2 infection between March and December 2020. The data are from a study of vaccination effects on CD4 cells after COVID-19. The study, taken as a whole, reports: The study dataset contains few convalescent patients and includes no early post-infection timepoints.

Germline V gene data show CDR1 as SEHNR and CDR2 as FQNEAQ (reference sequence). Deletions cut 1 base from V and 4 bases from J, with 16 bases between. The CDR3 is made up of 17 amino acids. Specimen: CD4+ T cells from PBMCs cultured with HIV peptides, collected before COVID-19 vaccination. Subset described: HIV-1 Nef peptide pool negative control/reference culture. V and J are TRBV7-9 and TRBJ1-4, with D uncertain. The receptor comes from a human donor who had a prior SARS-CoV-2 infection. The chain's CDR3 is CASSLGARQWVNEKLFF. The CDR3 DNA is TGTGCCAGCAGCTTAGGGGCACGCCAGTGGGTTAATGAAAAACTGTTTTTT.